This T cell receptor beta chain emerged from a study of naive and memory T cell subsets. The CDR3 has 13 amino acids. Trimming removed 7 bases from V and 8 bases from J, with 17 bases in between. From germline, CDR1 is SQVTM and CDR2 ANQGSEA. Study-level findings and limits: Over 90% of naive TCR sequences appeared only once after error correction, unlike memory subsets. Naive and memory repertoire findings lacked a ground truth for validation.

An equimolar mix of two oligonucleotides served as the beta constant-region primer for TRBC1 and TRBC2. Four rounds of PCR amplified the ligated cDNA using nested alpha and beta constant-region primers plus SP2. An oligonucleotide with the SP2 primer and a 12-nucleotide UMI was ligated to the cDNA 3' end. TCRdb re-called the UMI-ligation and nested PCR reads with MiXCR, one entry per CDR3 protein. The table lists over 65,000 distinct CDR3 sequences, approximately 10% of them singletons. Ten or more counts support this clonotype. Antigen specificity is unknown. Material for sequencing was naive CD8+ T cells from blood. This chain connects TRBV29-1 to TRBJ1-4; TRBD1 is a possible D gene (6 bases). The clonotype originates from a human donor in good health. The CDR3 sequence is CSAGLGGKEKLFF. CDR3 nucleotide sequence: TGCAGCGCTGGCCTAGGGGGAAAAGAAAAACTGTTTTTT.